The 26 T cell receptor beta chains given below trace back to one sample, sequenced in a study of blood T cell repertoires in COVID-19. Method: immunoSEQ multiplex PCR; TCRdb's copy keeps in-frame clones and lacks some. The table includes some 120,000 clones, roughly 74% detected once. Sequences were obtained from peripheral blood. The receptors originated from a man in his 60s with acute or convalescent COVID-19.

The chain couples TRBV10-3 to TRBJ2-1, with D uncertain. The CDR3 runs 13 residues. V lost 6 bases and J 4 bases, leaving 10 bases between the germline ends. Per the germline V gene, CDR1 is ENHRY and CDR2 is SYGVKD. The CDR3 nucleotides are TGTGCCATCAGCGTAGAAGCATACAATGAGCAGTTCTTC. It yields the protein CAISVEAYNEQFF.

V usage is TRBV30 and J usage is TRBJ1-2; TRBD1 might be the D (5 bases). The CDR3 consists of 14 residues. Per the germline V gene, CDR1 is GTSNPN and CDR2 is SVGIG (reference sequence). The germline V and J ends were trimmed by 5 bases and 2 bases, with 15 bases remaining between them. The CDR3 loop reads CAWGGTSTNYGYTF. CDR3 DNA sequence: TGTGCCTGGGGCGGGACTTCCACCAACTATGGCTACACCTTC.

The CDR3 sequence is CASSSTGRDGYTF. Here the CDR3 DNA reads TGTGCCAGCAGCTCCACAGGGAGGGATGGCTACACCTTC. The chain joins TRBV12-3 or TRBV12-4 to TRBJ1-2; D might be TRBD1 (6 bases). The CDR3 contains 13 residues. V dropped 6 bases and J dropped 6 bases, with 14 bases sitting between them.

V is TRBV29-1 and J is TRBJ2-3; 13 positions match TRBD2. V shed 6 bases, J shed 1 base, and the junction held 4 bases outside the gene matches. This CDR3 has 15 amino acids. Germline loops: CDR1 SQVTM, CDR2 ANQGSEA. CDR3 in DNA: TGCAGCGTACTAGCGGGGGGGCTCGGCACAGATACGCAGTATTTT. Protein: CSVLAGGLGTDTQYF.

The chain uses TRBV7-3 and TRBJ2-2; 11 bases are shared with TRBD2. The CDR3 length is 16 residues. The ends lost 4 bases at V and 1 base at J; junction bases unmatched: 2. Germline loops: CDR1 SGHTA, CDR2 FQGTGA. The CDR3 coding sequence is TGTGCCAGCAGCTCGGGGACTAGCGGGAACACCGGGGAGCTGTTTTTT. Its translation: CASSSGTSGNTGELFF.

The genes are TRBV5-6 and TRBJ1-1; 8 nucleotides line up with TRBD1. Germline V gene data show CDR1 as SGHDT and CDR2 as YYEEEE. The CDR3 runs 14 residues. Germline trimming cut 2 bases from V and 2 bases from J; bases unmatched to any gene: 2. The CDR3 sequence: CASSFTGGNTEAFF. The CDR3 region has the DNA TGTGCCAGCAGCTTTACAGGGGGAAACACTGAAGCTTTCTTT.

This clone was seen at least ten times. V gene TRBV19 combines with J gene TRBJ1-2, with a weak D call TRBD1 (5 bases). Germline assignment: CDR1 LNHDA and CDR2 SQIVND (reference sequence). V dropped 3 bases and J dropped 6 bases, with 14 bases sitting between them. The CDR3 is 14 amino acids. The CDR3 reads CASSIGQGGHGYTF. The CDR3 DNA follows: TGTGCCAGTAGTATCGGGCAGGGAGGTCATGGCTACACCTTC. The whole variable domain, remainder taken from reference TRBV19 and TRBJ1-2, is DGGITQSPKYLFRKEGQNVTLSCEQNLNHDAMYWYRQDPGQGLRLIYYSQIVNDFQKGDIAEGYSVSREKKESFPLTVTSAQKNPTAFYLCASSIGQGGHGYTFGSGTRLTVV.

This clone was recorded a few times. Compared with germline, one end of the junction differs, possibly owing to a read error. The rearrangement uses TRBV30 and TRBJ1-2; 8 nucleotides align to TRBD1. Germline assignment: CDR1 GTSNPN and CDR2 SVGIG (reference sequence). The CDR3 runs 14 residues. The CDR3 DNA sequence: TGTGCCGGGAGGAGTTGGGGCAGGGGGCACGGCTACACCTTC. This translates into CAGRSWGRGHGYTF.

The chain has TRBV19 and TRBJ2-5, with D possibly being TRBD2 (7 bases). The CDR3 sequence is 15 residues long. Germline assignment: CDR1 LNHDA and CDR2 SQIVND (reference sequence). V was shortened by 3 bases and J by 5 bases, with 16 bases between the two germline ends. This CDR3 reads CASSIGGGRGETQYF. CDR3 bases: TGTGCCAGTAGTATCGGCGGAGGGAGGGGGGAGACCCAGTACTTC.

A single count supports this clone. The chain links TRBV7-3 to TRBJ2-3, with 10 bases matching TRBD2. Trimming cost V 5 bases and J 6 bases; bases outside gene matches: 17. Looked up from germline, CDR1 is SGHTA and CDR2 is FQGTGA. This CDR3 region has 18 residues. CDR3 coding DNA: TGTGCCAGCAGCCCCAACCCCATTGCTAGCGGGGGCCCGGATACGCAGTATTTT. Its translation is CASSPNPIASGGPDTQYF. The full variable domain, its missing parts supplied by reference TRBV7-3 and TRBJ2-3, is GAGVSQTPSNKVTEKGKYVELRCDPISGHTALYWYRQSLGQGPEFLIYFQGTGAADDSGLPNDRFFAVRPEGSVSTLKIQRTERGDSAVYLCASSPNPIASGGPDTQYFGPGTRLTVL.

The chain employs TRBV19 and TRBJ1-1; no clear D gene. Trimming pared 5 bases from V and 3 bases from J, leaving 7 bases between. The CDR3 sequence is 12 residues long. Germline CDR1 is LNHDA and CDR2 is SQIVND (reference sequence). The CDR3 bases are TGTGCCAGTAGTTCCCCCTACACTGAAGCTTTCTTT. Translated, it gives CASSSPYTEAFF.

The chain is built from TRBV4-2 and TRBJ2-3; the match to TRBD2 covers 13 bases. Germline V gene sequence: CDR1 LGHNA, CDR2 YNFKEQ. V shed 7 bases, J shed 5 bases, and the junction held 3 bases outside the gene matches. The length of the CDR3 is 14 residues. CDR3 nucleotide sequence: TGTGCCAGCAAGACTAGCGGGGGGCAAGATACGCAGTATTTT. It codes for CASKTSGGQDTQYF.

The chain has TRBV18 and TRBJ2-3; D is perhaps TRBD2 (6 bases). Trimming took off 3 bases at V and 2 bases at J, with 12 bases between the two ends. CDR1 is KGHSH and CDR2 is LQKENI in the germline V gene. There are 15 residues in the CDR3. CDR3: CASSPQAGTTDTQYF. The CDR3 DNA reads as TGTGCCAGCTCACCTCAGGCGGGGACCACAGATACGCAGTATTTT. The whole variable domain, filled in from reference TRBV18 and TRBJ2-3, reads NAGVMQNPRHLVRRRGQEARLRCSPMKGHSHVYWYRQLPEEGLKFMVYLQKENIIDESGMPKERFSAEFPKEGPSILRIQQVVRGDSAAYFCASSPQAGTTDTQYFGPGTRLTVL.

This chain uses TRBV27 with TRBJ1-6; 7 bases agree with TRBD1. V was pared by 4 bases and J by 7 bases, with 7 bases of the junction left unmatched. The germline V gene encodes CDR1 MNHEY and CDR2 SMNVEV (reference sequence). The CDR3 runs 15 residues. The CDR3 coding sequence is TGTGCCAGCAGTTCCCAGACAGGGAGGAATTCACCCCTCCACTTT. Residues: CASSSQTGRNSPLHF.

The chain has TRBV15 and TRBJ1-5; 8 bases align to TRBD1. In germline, CDR1 is LNHNV, CDR2 YYDKDF (reference sequence). V lost 1 base to trimming and J lost 0 bases; unmatched junction nucleotides: 2. The CDR3 runs to 16 residues. The CDR3 sequence: CATSRGDRGSNQPQHF. Here the CDR3 DNA reads TGTGCCACCAGCAGAGGAGACAGGGGTAGCAATCAGCCCCAGCATTTT.

Only a few counts were recorded for this clone. This chain joins TRBV24-1 and TRBJ1-1, with D hard to call. CDR3 length: 15 amino acids. The V end was cut by 5 bases, the J end by 5 bases, with 17 bases between. The germline V gene encodes CDR1 KGHDR and CDR2 SFDVKD. CDR3 DNA sequence: TGTGCCACCAGTGCCTTGACGGCGGGTGGGACTGAAGCTTTCTTT. Translated, it gives CATSALTAGGTEAFF.

The rearrangement joins TRBV7-9 to TRBJ1-4; D uncertain. Germline CDR1 and CDR2: SEHNR and FQNEAQ (reference sequence). The V end lost 2 bases, the J end lost 6 bases, and 19 bases lay between the germline ends. The CDR3 length is 17 residues. The CDR3 region is CASSLTVLDPQDEKLFF. As DNA, the CDR3 is TGTGCCAGCAGCTTAACGGTACTTGATCCCCAGGATGAAAAACTGTTTTTT.

The chain employs TRBV24-1 and TRBJ2-1, with TRBD1 identical over 10 bases. V shed 3 bases and J 6 bases; nucleotides not matched to a gene: 1. This CDR3 spans 14 amino acids. From germline, CDR1 is KGHDR and CDR2 SFDVKD. CDR3 sequence: CATSDRQGANEQFF. The CDR3 region has the DNA TGTGCCACCAGTGATAGACAGGGGGCCAATGAGCAGTTCTTC.

The chain employs TRBV19 and TRBJ1-2; 9 positions match TRBD1. Germline V gene data show CDR1 as LNHDA and CDR2 as SQIVND (reference sequence). CDR3 length: 15 amino acids. V gave up 1 base and J gave up 8 bases; unmatched junction bases: 8. The DNA for the CDR3 is TGTGCCAGTAGTATAGGGACAGGGGTATTATCGGGCTACACCTTC. The encoded protein is CASSIGTGVLSGYTF.

The gene calls are TRBV18 and TRBJ2-5, with D tentatively TRBD1 (6 bases). CDR1 is KGHSH and CDR2 is LQKENI in the germline V gene. V was trimmed by 1 base and J by 5 bases, leaving 26 bases between them. The CDR3 length is 19 residues. CDR3 coding DNA: TGTGCCAGCTCACCACGTCTCTTTGGGACACAAGATATCTTTGAGACCCAGTACTTC. Translating gives CASSPRLFGTQDIFETQYF.

The chain links TRBV6-2 or TRBV6-3 to TRBJ1-5, with D hard to call. Germline CDR1 is MNHEY and CDR2 is SVGEGT. The CDR3 covers 12 residues. The germline V and J ends were trimmed by 6 bases and 6 bases, with 9 bases remaining between them. As DNA, the CDR3 is TGTGCCAGCAGCTCCCCGGGTCAGCCCCAGCATTTT. It is translated as CASSSPGQPQHF.

The genes are TRBV4-1 and TRBJ1-2; 8 bases align to TRBD1. The trim removed 1 base at V and 7 bases at J, leaving 5 bases unmatched. CDR1 and CDR2 (germline): MGHRA, YSYEKL. This CDR3 has 14 amino acids. CDR3 sequence (DNA): TGCGCCAGCAGCCAAGGGACAGGGAACGGTGGCTACACCTTC. Its translation is CASSQGTGNGGYTF.

The CDR3 protein is CASSLGSAGQETQYF. CDR3 nucleotide sequence: TGTGCCAGCAGCTTAGGTTCGGCGGGGCAAGAGACCCAGTACTTC. The rearrangement joins TRBV7-2 to TRBJ2-5; D perhaps matches TRBD2 (6 bases). The V end was cut by 1 base, the J end by 2 bases, with 11 bases between. The CDR3 totals 15 residues. Germline CDR1 is SGHTA and CDR2 is FQGNSA.

V gene TRBV7-8 combines with J gene TRBJ2-3; 11 bases are shared with TRBD2. V lost 2 bases to trimming and J lost 0 bases; unmatched junction nucleotides: 4. Germline values: CDR1 SGHVS, CDR2 FQNEAQ. The CDR3 extends over 17 amino acids. CDR3 loop: CASSLLAGGSSTDTQYF. CDR3 bases: TGTGCCAGCAGCTTACTAGCGGGGGGCTCTAGCACAGATACGCAGTATTTT.

This chain uses TRBV24-1 with TRBJ2-3; 7 bases map to TRBD2. Germline CDR1 and CDR2: KGHDR and SFDVKD. The CDR3 runs to 16 residues. V lost 0 bases and J lost 3; bases outside the gene matches: 5. As DNA, the CDR3 is TGTGCCACCAGTGATTTGCCGGGAGGAGGGACAGATACGCAGTATTTT. Translated: CATSDLPGGGTDTQYF.

This clone appeared a few times. The gene calls are TRBV5-4 and TRBJ1-2, with 7 bases aligning to TRBD1. This CDR3 region has 14 residues. V was pared by 1 base and J by 3 bases, with 3 bases of the junction left unmatched. Looked up from germline, CDR1 is SGHNT and CDR2 is YYREEE (reference sequence). The CDR3 sequence: CASSLFQGDYGYTF. In DNA form, the CDR3 reads TGTGCCAGCAGCTTGTTTCAGGGGGACTATGGCTACACCTTC.